This T cell receptor beta chain comes out of a study of T cells in Graves' hyperthyroidism and ophthalmopathy. Germline CDR1 is SGHRS and CDR2 is YFSETQ. V was clipped by 5 bases and J by 8 bases, with 11 bases between them. This CDR3 region has 12 residues. Notes on this clonotype: Its antigen remains unknown.

There were TCR beta CDR3 regions amplified from RNA transcripts. The HTBI primer set drove a first-round RT-PCR of the TCR CDR3. Via MiXCR, TCRdb re-called the multiplex PCR reads, giving one row per CDR3 protein. The table lists around 620,000 distinct CDR3 sequences, around 15% of them singletons. General study results and limits: Most clonotypes expanded in the thyroid (above 0.001) were also present in blood.

The sample taken for sequencing was blood. The TCR originated in a woman aged 25-40 years with Graves' hyperthyroidism. The rearrangement joins TRBV5-1 to TRBJ2-1; D ambiguous. The CDR3 DNA is TGCGCCAGCAGGGCTGAGATAGATGAGCAGTTCTTC. Translation gives CASRAEIDEQFF.